A single sample gave rise to the 19 T cell receptor beta chains below, sequenced in a study of CD8 T cells in ankylosing spondylitis. Each CDR3 protein is one row after TCRdb ran MiXCR on the 5' RACE reads. The repertoire consists of tens of thousands of distinct CDR3 sequences, with around 6% occurring once and the leading ten covering around 12%. The specimen was blood, either unsorted or a sorted T cell fraction (not recorded which). These receptor sequences come from a male donor with ankylosing spondylitis or in good health (not recorded which).

This clonotype was seen many times. V usage is TRBV10-3 and J usage is TRBJ2-2; D possibly corresponds to TRBD2 (6 bases). V gave up 6 bases and J gave up 4 bases, with 18 bases separating them. The CDR3 length is 16 residues. Germline V CDR1 and CDR2: ENHRY, SYGVKD. The CDR3 here is CAIRGSGLARTGELFF. CDR3 nucleotide sequence: TGTGCCATCAGAGGGTCAGGGCTAGCGCGCACCGGGGAGCTGTTTTTT.

In its sample, this clonotype was seen many times. The DNA of the CDR3 is TGTGCCAGCAGCTGGACAGGACCGAACACCGGGGAGCTGTTTTTT. It is translated as CASSWTGPNTGELFF. The chain uses TRBV11-2 and TRBJ2-2; 7 nucleotides line up with TRBD1. The germline gives CDR1 SGHAT, CDR2 FQNNGV. V lost 4 bases, J lost 0 bases, and 2 bases stayed unmatched. The CDR3 has 15 residues.

This clonotype was picked up many times. The chain couples TRBV5-1 to TRBJ2-3; D is undetermined. Per the germline V gene, CDR1 is SGHRS and CDR2 is YFSETQ. The V gene lost 0 bases and the J gene lost 0 bases, with 5 bases spanning the gap. This CDR3 region has 14 residues. CDR3 protein: CASSLGRSTDTQYF. For the CDR3, the DNA is TGCGCCAGCAGCTTGGGGCGGAGCACAGATACGCAGTATTTT.

This clonotype was counted many times. The chain recombines TRBV20-1 with TRBJ1-4, with D tentatively TRBD1 (5 bases). The V end lost 3 bases, the J end lost 5 bases, and 7 bases lay between the germline ends. The germline V gene encodes CDR1 DFQATT and CDR2 SNEGSKA (reference sequence). The CDR3 contains 12 residues. The CDR3 DNA is TGCAGTGCTAGGAGGGGAAATGAAAAACTGTTTTTT. Translation: CSARRGNEKLFF.

This clonotype was observed at least ten times. The chain is built from TRBV7-3 and TRBJ1-1; TRBD1 might be the D (5 bases). CDR3 size: 14 residues. The germline gives CDR1 SGHTA, CDR2 FQGTGA. The V end lost 5 bases, the J end lost 6 bases, and 16 bases lay between the germline ends. CDR3 in amino acids: CASSEGWLASEAFF. The DNA of the CDR3 is TGTGCCAGCAGCGAGGGGTGGTTAGCTTCTGAAGCTTTCTTT.

This clonotype showed up many times. V gene TRBV7-9 combines with J gene TRBJ2-2, with D possibly matching TRBD2 (5 bases). The CDR3 loop spans 15 amino acids. V was trimmed by 1 base and J by 0 bases, leaving 6 bases between them. Germline CDR1 reads SEHNR; CDR2 reads FQNEAQ (reference sequence). CDR3 protein: CASSLDGTNTGELFF. For the CDR3, the DNA is TGTGCCAGCAGCTTAGACGGGACGAACACCGGGGAGCTGTTTTTT.

This clonotype occurred many times. The chain employs TRBV11-1 and TRBJ2-2; D not resolved. CDR3 length: 16 residues. Trimming took off 4 bases at V and 1 base at J, with 13 bases between the two ends. Germline V gives CDR1 SGHAT, CDR2 FQDESV (reference sequence). The CDR3 DNA is TGTGCCAGCAGCTCACGACACCACGAGAACACCGGGGAGCTGTTTTTT. This sequence encodes CASSSRHHENTGELFF.

This clonotype is classed as medium-sized. The chain recombines TRBV5-1 with TRBJ2-1; tentatively, D is TRBD1 (5 bases). The V gene's germline CDR1 is SGHRS and CDR2 YFSETQ. The CDR3 totals 14 residues. Trimming removed 1 base at V and 4 bases at J, with 9 bases between. Written as DNA, the CDR3 is TGCGCCAGCAGCTTGTCGGCAGGGTACAATGAGCAGTTCTTC. Translated: CASSLSAGYNEQFF.

This clonotype was found many times. The CDR3 nucleotides are TGTGCCAGCAGTGAATGGGTTAGCGGGGAGCAGTTCTTC. Amino acid sequence: CASSEWVSGEQFF. The V call is TRBV6-4, the J call TRBJ2-1, with 7 bases fitting TRBD2. The CDR3 sequence is 13 residues long. Looked up from germline, CDR1 is MRHNA and CDR2 is SNTAGT. Losses at the gene ends were 3 bases for V and 10 bases for J; bases not matched to a gene: 6.

This clonotype occurred many times. The V call is TRBV9, the J call TRBJ1-1; D not resolved. V gave up 0 bases and J gave up 7 bases, with 16 bases separating them. CDR1 and CDR2 from the germline V gene are SGDLS and YYNGEE. The CDR3 covers 15 residues. CDR3 protein: CASSVGSQAYFEAFF. CDR3 nucleotides: TGTGCCAGCAGCGTAGGATCTCAAGCCTATTTTGAAGCTTTCTTT.

This clonotype was observed at least ten times. The V gene is TRBV6-1, the J gene TRBJ1-4, with 9 nucleotides matching TRBD1. J was trimmed by 7 bases and V by 8 bases; bases with no gene match: 5. Germline V gene lookup returns CDR1 MNHNS and CDR2 SASEGT. The CDR3 length is 13 residues. The CDR3 DNA is TGTGCCAGCCGGGACAGGGAGGCTGAAAAACTGTTTTTT. This translates into CASRDREAEKLFF.

This clonotype was found many times. The J gene is TRBJ1-6, the V gene TRBV10-3, with D tentatively TRBD1 (5 bases). V lost 0 bases and J 5 bases, leaving 11 bases between the germline ends. This CDR3 spans 16 amino acids. Germline lookup yields CDR1 ENHRY and CDR2 SYGVKD. The CDR3 nucleotides are TGTGCCATCAGTGAGTCGACGCGGGGGGATAATTCACCCCTCCACTTT. Its translation is CAISESTRGDNSPLHF.

This clonotype was observed at least ten times. This sequence joins TRBV13 and TRBJ2-3; weak D call: TRBD2 (5 bases). The germline V gene has CDR1 PRHDT and CDR2 FYEKMQ (reference sequence). Trimming shortened V by 3 bases and J by 3 bases, and 10 bases separated the two germline ends. The CDR3 is 14 residues long. The CDR3 loop reads CASSLLAQTDTQYF. The DNA of the CDR3 is TGTGCCAGCAGCTTGCTAGCCCAGACAGATACGCAGTATTTT.

This clonotype was seen repeatedly, ten times or more. The chain joins TRBV29-1 to TRBJ2-2, with TRBD2 matching 9 bases. CDR3 size: 13 residues. Germline V gives CDR1 SQVTM, CDR2 ANQGSEA. V lost 7 bases to trimming and J lost 4 bases; unmatched junction nucleotides: 4. In nucleotides, the CDR3 is TGCAGCGCCGCGGGGGGGCGCACCGGGGAGCTGTTTTTT. Its translation is CSAAGGRTGELFF.

A single count supports this clonotype. This may come from a read error, since a much larger clone is one base off. This rearrangement joins TRBV5-1 to TRBJ1-2; TRBD1 matches 11 bases. The V gene's germline CDR1 is SGHRS and CDR2 YFSETQ. The CDR3 loop spans 15 amino acids. The CDR3 reads CVNSLSGQGASGYTF. In nucleotides, the CDR3 is TGCGTCAACAGCCTTTCCGGACAGGGGGCGAGTGGCTACACCTTC.

This clonotype was recorded at least ten times. The rearrangement uses TRBV14 and TRBJ2-7; 8 bases agree with TRBD2. The V segment lost 3 bases and the J segment 2 bases; nucleotides outside the gene matches: 6. The germline V gene encodes CDR1 SGHDN and CDR2 FVKESK. The CDR3 runs 15 residues. CDR3 region: CASSHLLAATYEQYF. The CDR3 nucleotides are TGTGCCAGCAGCCACCTACTAGCGGCCACCTACGAGCAGTACTTC. Drawing the rest from reference TRBV14 and TRBJ2-7, the complete variable domain is EAGVTQFPSHSVIEKGQTVTLRCDPISGHDNLYWYRRVMGKEIKFLLHFVKESKQDESGMPNNRFLAERTGGTYSTLKVQPAELEDSGVYFCASSHLLAATYEQYFGPGTRLTVT.

This clonotype was seen many times. This rearrangement joins TRBV19 to TRBJ2-2; 8 bases line up with TRBD2. The CDR3 has 15 residues. Germline V CDR1 and CDR2: LNHDA, SQIVND (reference sequence). Germline trimming cut 0 bases from V and 6 bases from J; bases unmatched to any gene: 3. The DNA for the CDR3 is TGTGCCAGTAGTATAGAGGCCGGGAGGGCCGGGGAGCTGTTTTTT. It is translated as CASSIEAGRAGELFF.

This clonotype came up many times. The chain employs TRBV5-1 and TRBJ1-5, with a weak D call TRBD1 (6 bases). V dropped 1 base and J dropped 3 bases, with 17 bases sitting between them. The CDR3 spans 17 residues. Germline loops: CDR1 SGHRS, CDR2 YFSETQ. The CDR3, as DNA: TGCGCCAGCAGCTTGAATCCGCGGACAGCTTTCAATCAGCCCCAGCATTTT. The encoded protein is CASSLNPRTAFNQPQHF.

This clonotype came up many times. This chain connects TRBV7-3 to TRBJ2-2; perhaps TRBD2 as D (5 bases). Trimming cost V 5 bases and J 6 bases, with 19 bases left between them. The CDR3 length is 16 residues. The germline CDR1 and CDR2 sequences are SGHTA and FQGTGA. This CDR3 reads CASSLVPRVDPGELFF. DNA for the CDR3: TGTGCCAGCAGCCTCGTTCCGAGGGTTGATCCCGGGGAGCTGTTTTTT.